This T cell receptor beta chain originates from a study of T cell repertoires in cytomegalovirus infection. Overall study findings and caveats: Dominating the ex vivo response were HLA-C-restricted CMV-specific TCR beta clonotypes. Public TCR beta family frequency separated CMV-and-HLA carriers, including in an independent cohort.

Details on this clonotype: As yet, its antigen is unknown.

This CDR3 is 15 amino acids long. V lost 1 base and J lost 4; bases outside the gene matches: 5. The V gene's germline CDR1 is SGHAT and CDR2 FQNNGV. MiXCR, run by TCRdb on the reads, gives a single entry per CDR3 protein. The table records some 700,000 distinct CDR3 sequences, less than 40% of them present only once. This clonotype originated in a human donor in good health (CMV status not recorded). Some clones in this sample may be carry-over from other donors' samples. This rearrangement joins TRBV11-2 to TRBJ2-3; 7 bases map to TRBD2. The sample was PBMCs. CDR3 in amino acids: CASSLAAGPADTQYF. DNA for the CDR3: TGTGCCAGCAGCTTAGCAGCGGGACCGGCAGATACGCAGTATTTT.